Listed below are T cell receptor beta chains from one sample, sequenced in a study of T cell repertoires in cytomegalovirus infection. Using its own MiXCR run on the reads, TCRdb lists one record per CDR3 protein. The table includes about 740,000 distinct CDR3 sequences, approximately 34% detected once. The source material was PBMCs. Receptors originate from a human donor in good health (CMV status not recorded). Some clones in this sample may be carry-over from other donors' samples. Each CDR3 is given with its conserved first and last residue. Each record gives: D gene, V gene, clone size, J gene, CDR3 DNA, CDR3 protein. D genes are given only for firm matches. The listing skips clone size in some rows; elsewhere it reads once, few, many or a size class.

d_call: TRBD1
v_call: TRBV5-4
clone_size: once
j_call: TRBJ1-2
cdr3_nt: TGTGTCAGCAGCCCTACAGGGGGCAAGGACTATGGCTACACCTTC
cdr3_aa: CVSSPTGGKDYGYTF

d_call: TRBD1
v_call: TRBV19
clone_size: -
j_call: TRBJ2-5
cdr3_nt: TGTGCCAGTAGAAAGTCCCGGGACAGGGAGAGAGAGACCCAGTACTTC
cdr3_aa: CASRKSRDRERETQYF

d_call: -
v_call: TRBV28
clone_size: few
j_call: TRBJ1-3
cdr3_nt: TGTGCCAGCAGCTTCGTCCCGACAGGTTCAGGAAACACCATATATTTT
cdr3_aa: CASSFVPTGSGNTIYF

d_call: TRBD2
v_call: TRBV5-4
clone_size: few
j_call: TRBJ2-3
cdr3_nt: TGTGCCACCTTAGCGGGGGGAGCAGATACGCAGTATTTT
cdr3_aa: CATLAGGADTQYF

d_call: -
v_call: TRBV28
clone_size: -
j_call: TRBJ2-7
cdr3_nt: TGTGCCAGCATCCCACCCCGGGGTTCCCACGAGCAGTACTTC
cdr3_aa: CASIPPRGSHEQYF

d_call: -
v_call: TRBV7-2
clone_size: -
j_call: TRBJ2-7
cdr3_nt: TGTGCCAGCAGCTTAGAGTTGGGGGAGAGCGAGCAGTACTTC
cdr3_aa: CASSLELGESEQYF

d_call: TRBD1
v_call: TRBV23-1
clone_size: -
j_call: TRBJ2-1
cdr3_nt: TGCGCCAGCAGTCAATCAGCCCGGGACAGACGATACAATGAGCAGTTCTTC
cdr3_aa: CASSQSARDRRYNEQFF

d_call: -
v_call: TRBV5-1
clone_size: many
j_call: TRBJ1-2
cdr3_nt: TGCGCCAGCAGCCCCAATTTGAGCTATGGCTACACCTTC
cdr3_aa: CASSPNLSYGYTF

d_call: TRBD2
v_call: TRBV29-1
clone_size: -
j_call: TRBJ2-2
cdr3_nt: TGCAGCGTTGAGGGCTTGAGCGGGGACGGGGAGCTGTTTTTT
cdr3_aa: CSVEGLSGDGELFF

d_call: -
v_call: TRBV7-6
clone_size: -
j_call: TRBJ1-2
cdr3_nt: TGTGCCAGCAGCCAAGCCGGGCCAGGGAACTATGGCTACACCTTC
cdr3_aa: CASSQAGPGNYGYTF

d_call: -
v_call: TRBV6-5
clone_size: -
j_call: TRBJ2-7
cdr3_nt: TGTGCCAGCAAGGGTCTCTACGAGCAGTACTTC
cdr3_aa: CASKGLYEQYF

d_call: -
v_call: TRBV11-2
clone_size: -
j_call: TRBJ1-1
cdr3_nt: TGTGCCACCCGGGCAGTTCAAGGGAACACTGAAGCTTTCTTT
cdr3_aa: CATRAVQGNTEAFF

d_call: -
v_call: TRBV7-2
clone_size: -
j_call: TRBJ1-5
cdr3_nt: TGTGCCAGCAGCCGGTGGGACACCCCTAATCAGCCCCAGCATTTT
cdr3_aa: CASSRWDTPNQPQHF

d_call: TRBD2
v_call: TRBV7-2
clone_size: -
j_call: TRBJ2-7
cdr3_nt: TGTGCCAGCAGCTACGTCGGGACTAGCGGATTTACCGGCGAGCAGTACTTC
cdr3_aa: CASSYVGTSGFTGEQYF

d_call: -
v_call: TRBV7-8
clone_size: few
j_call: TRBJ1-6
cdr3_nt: TGTGCCAGCAGCTTAGTCAGGGAGAGTTCACCCCTCCACTTT
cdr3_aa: CASSLVRESSPLHF

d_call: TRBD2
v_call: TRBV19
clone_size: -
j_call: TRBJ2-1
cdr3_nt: TGTGCCAGTACCAAACTAGCGGCGTCCTACAATGAGCAGTTCTTC
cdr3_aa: CASTKLAASYNEQFF

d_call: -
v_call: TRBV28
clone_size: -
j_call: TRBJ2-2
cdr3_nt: TGTGCCATCCTAAAGGGCACCGGGGAGCTGTTTTTT
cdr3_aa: CAILKGTGELFF